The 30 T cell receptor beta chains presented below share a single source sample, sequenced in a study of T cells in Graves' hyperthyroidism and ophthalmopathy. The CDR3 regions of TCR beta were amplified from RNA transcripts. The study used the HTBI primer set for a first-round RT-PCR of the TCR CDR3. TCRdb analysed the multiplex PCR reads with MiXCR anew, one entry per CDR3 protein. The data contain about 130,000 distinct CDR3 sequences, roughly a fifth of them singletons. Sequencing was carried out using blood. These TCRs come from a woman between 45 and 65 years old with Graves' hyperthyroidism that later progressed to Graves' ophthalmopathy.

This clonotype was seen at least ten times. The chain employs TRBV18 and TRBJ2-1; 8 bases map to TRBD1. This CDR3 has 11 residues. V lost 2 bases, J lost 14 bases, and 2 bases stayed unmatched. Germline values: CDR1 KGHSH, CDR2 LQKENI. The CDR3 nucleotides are TGTGCCAGCTCACCAGGGGACAGGAAGTTCTTC. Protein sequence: CASSPGDRKFF. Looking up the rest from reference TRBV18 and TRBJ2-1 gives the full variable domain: NAGVMQNPRHLVRRRGQEARLRCSPMKGHSHVYWYRQLPEEGLKFMVYLQKENIIDESGMPKERFSAEFPKEGPSILRIQQVVRGDSAAYFCASSPGDRKFFGPGTRLTVL.

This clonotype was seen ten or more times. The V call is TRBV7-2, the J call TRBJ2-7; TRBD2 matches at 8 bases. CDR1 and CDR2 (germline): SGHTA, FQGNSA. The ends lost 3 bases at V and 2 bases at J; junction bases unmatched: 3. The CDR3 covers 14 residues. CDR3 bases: TGTGCCAGCAGCTTTAGCGGGACTACCTACGAGCAGTACTTC. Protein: CASSFSGTTYEQYF. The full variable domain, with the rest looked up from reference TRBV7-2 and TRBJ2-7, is GAGVSQSPSNKVTEKGKDVELRCDPISGHTALYWYRQSLGQGLEFLIYFQGNSAPDKSGLPSDRFSAERTGGSVSTLTIQRTQQEDSAVYLCASSFSGTTYEQYFGPGTRLTVT.

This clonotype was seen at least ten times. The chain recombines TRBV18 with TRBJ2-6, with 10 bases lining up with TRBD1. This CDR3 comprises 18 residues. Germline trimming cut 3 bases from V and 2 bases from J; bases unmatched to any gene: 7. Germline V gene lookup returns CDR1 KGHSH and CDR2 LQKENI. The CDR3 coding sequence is TGTGCCAGCTCACCCGCGGGACAGGGGCTAACTGGGGCCAACGTCCTGACTTTC. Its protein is CASSPAGQGLTGANVLTF. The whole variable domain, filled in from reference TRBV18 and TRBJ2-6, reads NAGVMQNPRHLVRRRGQEARLRCSPMKGHSHVYWYRQLPEEGLKFMVYLQKENIIDESGMPKERFSAEFPKEGPSILRIQQVVRGDSAAYFCASSPAGQGLTGANVLTFGAGSRLTVL.

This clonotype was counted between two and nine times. The CDR3 loop reads CASSWDRAELNEQFF. The CDR3 bases are TGTGCCAGCAGTTGGGACAGGGCAGAGCTCAATGAGCAGTTCTTC. The chain combines TRBV28 with TRBJ2-1; 9 positions agree with TRBD1. After removal of 4 bases from V and 6 bases from J, the junction contained 7 bases not matched to a gene. The germline CDR1 and CDR2 sequences are MDHEN and SYDVKM. The length of the CDR3 is 15 residues.

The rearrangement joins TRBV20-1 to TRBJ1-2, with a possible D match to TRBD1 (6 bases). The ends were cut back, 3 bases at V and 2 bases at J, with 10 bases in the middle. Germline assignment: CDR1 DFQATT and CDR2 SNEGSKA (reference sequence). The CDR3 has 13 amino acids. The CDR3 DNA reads TGCAGTGCTAGCTACGGACAGAACTATGGCTACACCTTC. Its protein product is CSASYGQNYGYTF.

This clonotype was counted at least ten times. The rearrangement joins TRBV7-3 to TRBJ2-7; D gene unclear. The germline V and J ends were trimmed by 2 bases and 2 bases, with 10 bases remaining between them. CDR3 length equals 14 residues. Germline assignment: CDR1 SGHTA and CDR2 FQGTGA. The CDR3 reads CASSLPDAAYEQYF. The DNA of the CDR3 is TGTGCCAGCAGCTTACCGGACGCCGCCTACGAGCAGTACTTC.

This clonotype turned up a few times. As DNA, the CDR3 is TGTGCCAGCAGTCGCCACACTAGTTACAATGAGCAGTTCTTC. Translation gives CASSRHTSYNEQFF. The rearrangement links TRBV28 to TRBJ2-1, with TRBD2 as a possible D gene (5 bases). Trimming cost V 5 bases and J 4 bases, with 12 bases left between them. In germline, CDR1 is MDHEN, CDR2 SYDVKM. This CDR3 has 14 amino acids.

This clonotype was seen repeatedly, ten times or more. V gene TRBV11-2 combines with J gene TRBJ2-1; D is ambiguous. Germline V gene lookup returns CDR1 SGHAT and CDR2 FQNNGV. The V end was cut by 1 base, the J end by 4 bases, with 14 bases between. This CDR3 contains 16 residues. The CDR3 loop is CASSLVATGRYNEQFF. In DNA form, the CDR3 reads TGTGCCAGCAGCTTAGTGGCGACTGGACGATACAATGAGCAGTTCTTC.

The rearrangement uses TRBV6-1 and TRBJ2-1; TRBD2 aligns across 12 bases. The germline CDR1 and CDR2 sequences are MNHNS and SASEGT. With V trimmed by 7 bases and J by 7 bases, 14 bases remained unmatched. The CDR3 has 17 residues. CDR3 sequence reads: CASTRLAGAGGGNEQFF. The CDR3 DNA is TGTGCCAGCACCCGACTAGCGGGAGCGGGAGGGGGGAATGAGCAGTTCTTC.

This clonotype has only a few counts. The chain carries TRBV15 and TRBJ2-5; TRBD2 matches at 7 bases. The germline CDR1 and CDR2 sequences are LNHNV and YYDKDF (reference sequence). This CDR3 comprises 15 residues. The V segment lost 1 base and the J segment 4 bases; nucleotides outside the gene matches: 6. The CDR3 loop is CATSRAGGRLETQYF. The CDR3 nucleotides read TGTGCCACCAGCAGAGCGGGGGGTAGGCTAGAGACCCAGTACTTC.

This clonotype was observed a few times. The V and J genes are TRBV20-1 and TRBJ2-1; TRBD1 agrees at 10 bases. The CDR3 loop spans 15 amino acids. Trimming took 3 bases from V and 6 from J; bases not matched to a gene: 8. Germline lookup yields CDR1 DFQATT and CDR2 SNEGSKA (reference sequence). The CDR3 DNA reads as TGCAGTGCTAGTTTCAGACAGGGGGCCAGCAATGAGCAGTTCTTC. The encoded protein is CSASFRQGASNEQFF.

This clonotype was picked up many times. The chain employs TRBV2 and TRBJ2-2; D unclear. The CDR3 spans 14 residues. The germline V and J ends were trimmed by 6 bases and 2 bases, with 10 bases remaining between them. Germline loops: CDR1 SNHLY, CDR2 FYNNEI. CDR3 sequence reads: CASRETSNTGELFF. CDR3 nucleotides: TGTGCCAGCAGAGAAACATCCAACACCGGGGAGCTGTTTTTT.

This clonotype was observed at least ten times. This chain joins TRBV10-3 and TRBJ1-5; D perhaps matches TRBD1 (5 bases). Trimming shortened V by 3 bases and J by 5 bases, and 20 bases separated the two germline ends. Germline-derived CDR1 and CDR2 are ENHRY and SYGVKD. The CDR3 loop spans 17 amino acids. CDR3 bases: TGTGCCATCAGTGAACATTCTGGGGTTGGGGGTTATCAGCCCCAGCATTTT. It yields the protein CAISEHSGVGGYQPQHF.

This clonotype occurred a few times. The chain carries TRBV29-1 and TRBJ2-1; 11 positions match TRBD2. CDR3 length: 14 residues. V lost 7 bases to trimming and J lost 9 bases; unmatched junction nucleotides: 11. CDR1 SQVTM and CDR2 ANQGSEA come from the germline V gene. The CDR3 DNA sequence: TGCAGCGCCACGACTAGCGGGATCTTTGGTGAGCAGTTCTTC. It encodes CSATTSGIFGEQFF.

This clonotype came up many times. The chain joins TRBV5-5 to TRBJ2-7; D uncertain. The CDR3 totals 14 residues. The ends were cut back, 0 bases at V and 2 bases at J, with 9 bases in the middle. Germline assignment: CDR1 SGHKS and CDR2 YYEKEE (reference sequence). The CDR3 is CASSLGHNTYEQYF. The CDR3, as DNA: TGTGCCAGCAGCTTGGGACATAACACCTACGAGCAGTACTTC.

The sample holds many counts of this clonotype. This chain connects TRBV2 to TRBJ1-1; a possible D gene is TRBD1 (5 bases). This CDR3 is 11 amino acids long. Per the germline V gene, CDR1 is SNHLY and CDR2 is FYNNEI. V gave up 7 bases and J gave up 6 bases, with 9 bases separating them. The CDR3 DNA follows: TGTGCCAGCATTAGGGGCCCTGAAGCTTTCTTT. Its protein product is CASIRGPEAFF.

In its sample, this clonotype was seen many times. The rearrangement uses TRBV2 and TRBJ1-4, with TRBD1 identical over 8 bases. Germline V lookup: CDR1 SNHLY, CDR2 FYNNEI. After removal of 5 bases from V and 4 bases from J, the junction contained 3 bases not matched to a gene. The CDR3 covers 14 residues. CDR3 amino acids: CASSRQGSNEKLFF. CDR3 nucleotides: TGTGCCAGCAGTAGACAGGGGAGTAATGAAAAACTGTTTTTT.

CDR3 sequence: CASSVVPAGTTDTQYF. DNA for the CDR3: TGTGCCAGCAGCGTAGTTCCAGCGGGTACCACAGATACGCAGTATTTT. The rearrangement uses TRBV9 and TRBJ2-3; tentatively, D is TRBD2 (6 bases). The CDR3 totals 16 residues. Per germline, CDR1 SGDLS and CDR2 YYNGEE. V was clipped by 0 bases and J by 2 bases, with 13 bases between them.

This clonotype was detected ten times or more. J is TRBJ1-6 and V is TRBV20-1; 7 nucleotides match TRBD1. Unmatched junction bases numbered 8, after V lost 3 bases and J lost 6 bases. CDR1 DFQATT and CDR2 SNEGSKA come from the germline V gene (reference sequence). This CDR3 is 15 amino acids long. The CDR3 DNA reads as TGCAGTGCTAGGTCTAAGGGACAGCGTAATTCACCCCTCCACTTT. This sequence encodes CSARSKGQRNSPLHF.

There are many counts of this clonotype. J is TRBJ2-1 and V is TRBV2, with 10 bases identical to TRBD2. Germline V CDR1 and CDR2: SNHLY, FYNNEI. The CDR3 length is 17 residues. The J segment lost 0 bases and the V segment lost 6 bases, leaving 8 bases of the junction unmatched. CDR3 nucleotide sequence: TGTGCCAGCAGGGAAAGAGCGGGAGGGAGCTCCTACAATGAGCAGTTCTTC. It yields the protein CASRERAGGSSYNEQFF.

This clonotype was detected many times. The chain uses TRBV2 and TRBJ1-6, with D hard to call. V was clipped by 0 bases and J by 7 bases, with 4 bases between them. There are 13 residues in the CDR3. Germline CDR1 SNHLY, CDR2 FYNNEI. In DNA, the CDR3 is TGTGCCAGCAGTGAAGCCGGGAATTCACCCCTCCACTTT. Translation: CASSEAGNSPLHF.

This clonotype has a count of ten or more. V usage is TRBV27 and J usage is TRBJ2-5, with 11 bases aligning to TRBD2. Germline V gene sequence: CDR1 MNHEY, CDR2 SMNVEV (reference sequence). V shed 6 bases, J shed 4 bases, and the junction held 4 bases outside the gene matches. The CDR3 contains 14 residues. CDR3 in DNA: TGTGCCAGCAGGACTAGCGGGAAAGGAGAGACCCAGTACTTC. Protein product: CASRTSGKGETQYF.

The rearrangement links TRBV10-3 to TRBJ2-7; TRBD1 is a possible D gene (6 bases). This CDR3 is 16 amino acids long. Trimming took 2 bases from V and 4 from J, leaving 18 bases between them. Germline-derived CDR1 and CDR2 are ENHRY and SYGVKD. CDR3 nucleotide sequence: TGTGCCATCAGTGAGGGTAGGGGGAAAAAGCCTTACGAGCAGTACTTC. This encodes CAISEGRGKKPYEQYF.

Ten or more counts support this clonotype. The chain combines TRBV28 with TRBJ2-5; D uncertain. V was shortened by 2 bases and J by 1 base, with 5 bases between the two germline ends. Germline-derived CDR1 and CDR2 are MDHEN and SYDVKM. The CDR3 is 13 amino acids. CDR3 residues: CASSLDIQETQYF. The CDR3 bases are TGTGCCAGCAGTTTAGACATCCAAGAGACCCAGTACTTC.

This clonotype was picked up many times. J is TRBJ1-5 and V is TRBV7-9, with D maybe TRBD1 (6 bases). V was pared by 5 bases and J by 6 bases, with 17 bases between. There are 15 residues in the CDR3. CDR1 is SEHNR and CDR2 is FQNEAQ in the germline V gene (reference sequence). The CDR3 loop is CASSPDTGLFQPQHF. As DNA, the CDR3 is TGTGCCAGCAGCCCCGACACAGGGTTGTTTCAGCCCCAGCATTTT.

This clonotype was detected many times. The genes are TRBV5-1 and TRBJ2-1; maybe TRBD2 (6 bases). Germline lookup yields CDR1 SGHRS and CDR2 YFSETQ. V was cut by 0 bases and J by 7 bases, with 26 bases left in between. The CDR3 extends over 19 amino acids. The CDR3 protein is CASSLAAGPVGRVENEQFF. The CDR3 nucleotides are TGCGCCAGCAGCTTGGCCGCGGGACCTGTGGGCAGGGTGGAGAATGAGCAGTTCTTC.

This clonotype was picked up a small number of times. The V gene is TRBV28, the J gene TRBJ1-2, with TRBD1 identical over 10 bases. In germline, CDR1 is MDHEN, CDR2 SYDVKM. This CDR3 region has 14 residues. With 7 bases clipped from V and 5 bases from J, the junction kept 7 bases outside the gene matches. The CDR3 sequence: CASTPPGQGYGYTF. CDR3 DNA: TGTGCCAGCACCCCTCCGGGACAGGGGTATGGCTACACCTTC.

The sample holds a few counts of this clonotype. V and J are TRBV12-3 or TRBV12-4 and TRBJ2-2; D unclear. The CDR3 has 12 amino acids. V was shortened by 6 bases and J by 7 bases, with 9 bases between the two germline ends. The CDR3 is CASRTGHGELFF. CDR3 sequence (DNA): TGTGCCAGCAGGACTGGGCACGGGGAGCTGTTTTTT.

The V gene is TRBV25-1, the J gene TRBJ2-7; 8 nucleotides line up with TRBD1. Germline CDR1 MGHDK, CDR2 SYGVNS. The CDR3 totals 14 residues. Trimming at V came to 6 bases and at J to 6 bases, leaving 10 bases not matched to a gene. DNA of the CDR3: TGTGCCAGCAGGAACCGGGACAGGAACGGCGAGCAGTACTTC. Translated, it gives CASRNRDRNGEQYF.

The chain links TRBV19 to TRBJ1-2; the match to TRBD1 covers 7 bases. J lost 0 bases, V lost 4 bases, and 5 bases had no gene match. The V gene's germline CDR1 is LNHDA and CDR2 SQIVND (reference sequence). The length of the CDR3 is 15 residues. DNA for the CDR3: TGTGCCAGTAGTACCTACGGGACAGCTAACTATGGCTACACCTTC. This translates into CASSTYGTANYGYTF. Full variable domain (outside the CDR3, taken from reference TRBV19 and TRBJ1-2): DGGITQSPKYLFRKEGQNVTLSCEQNLNHDAMYWYRQDPGQGLRLIYYSQIVNDFQKGDIAEGYSVSREKKESFPLTVTSAQKNPTAFYLCASSTYGTANYGYTFGSGTRLTVV.